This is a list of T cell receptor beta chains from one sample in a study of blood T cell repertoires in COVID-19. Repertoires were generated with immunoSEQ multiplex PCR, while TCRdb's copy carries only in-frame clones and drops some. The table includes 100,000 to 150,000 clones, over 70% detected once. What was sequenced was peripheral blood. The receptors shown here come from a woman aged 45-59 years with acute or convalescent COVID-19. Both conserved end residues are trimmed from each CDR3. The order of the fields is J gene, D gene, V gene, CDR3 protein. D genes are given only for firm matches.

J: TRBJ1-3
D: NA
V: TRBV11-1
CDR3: ASSPVGGTSGNTIY

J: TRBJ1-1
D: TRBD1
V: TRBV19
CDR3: ASSLGQGAFNTEAF

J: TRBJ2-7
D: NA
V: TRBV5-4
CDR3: ASSSRRAQVQY

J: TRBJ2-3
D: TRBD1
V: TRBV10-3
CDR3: AISRDRVSDTQY

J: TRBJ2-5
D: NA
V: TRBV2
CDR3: ASSSQGLGGGTQY

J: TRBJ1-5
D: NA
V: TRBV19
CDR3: ASSIEDFKSNQPQH

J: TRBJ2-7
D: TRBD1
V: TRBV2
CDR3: ASGRDRSYEQY

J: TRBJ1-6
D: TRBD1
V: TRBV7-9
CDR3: ASSLQGGYNSPLH

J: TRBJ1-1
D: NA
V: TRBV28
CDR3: ASSLKLTEAF

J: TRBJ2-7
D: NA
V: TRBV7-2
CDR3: ASSFTGWDEQY

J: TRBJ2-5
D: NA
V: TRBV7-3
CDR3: ASSLSGQGETQY

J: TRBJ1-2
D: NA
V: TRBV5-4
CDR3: ASSLGQNYGYT

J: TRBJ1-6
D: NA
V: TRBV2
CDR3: ASKTIVWGRNSPLH

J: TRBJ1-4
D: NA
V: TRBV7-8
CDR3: ASSLVEAGGEKLF

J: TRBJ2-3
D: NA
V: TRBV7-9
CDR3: ASSISRGGAGNADTQY

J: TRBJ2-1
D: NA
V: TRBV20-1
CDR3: SPGRSNEQF

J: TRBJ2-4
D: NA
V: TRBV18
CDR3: ASSPPLGQILAKNIQY

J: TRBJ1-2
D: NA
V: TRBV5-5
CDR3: ASSSAQGTNYGYT

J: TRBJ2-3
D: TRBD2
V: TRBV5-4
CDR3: ASSLGSGGGTDTQY

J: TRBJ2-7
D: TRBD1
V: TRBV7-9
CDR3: ASSLTGVDEQY

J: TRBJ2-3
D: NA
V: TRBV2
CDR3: ASSVVRASDTQY

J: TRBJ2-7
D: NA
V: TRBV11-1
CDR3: ASSRSRESYEQY

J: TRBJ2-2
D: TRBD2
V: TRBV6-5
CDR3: ASSRLAGEWELF

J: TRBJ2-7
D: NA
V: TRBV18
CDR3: ASSPGLDYEQY

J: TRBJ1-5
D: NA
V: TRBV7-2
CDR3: ASSLYSANQPQH

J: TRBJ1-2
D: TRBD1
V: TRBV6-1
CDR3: ASSDSGTGSYGYT

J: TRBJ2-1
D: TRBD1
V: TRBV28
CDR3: ASRRQGYNEQF

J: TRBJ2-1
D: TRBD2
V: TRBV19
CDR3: ASSSRPGSSGRGEQF

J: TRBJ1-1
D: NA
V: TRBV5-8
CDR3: ASSLDAQGRGAF

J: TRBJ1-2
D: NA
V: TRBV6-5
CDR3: ASSLDSNYGYT

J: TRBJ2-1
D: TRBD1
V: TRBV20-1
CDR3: SASSGTGGSEQF

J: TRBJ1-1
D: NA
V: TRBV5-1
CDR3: ASSFIPRGMNTEAF

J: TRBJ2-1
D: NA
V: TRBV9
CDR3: ASSVAPTSDEQF

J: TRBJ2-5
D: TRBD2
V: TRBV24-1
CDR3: ATSDSAGGSRGETQY

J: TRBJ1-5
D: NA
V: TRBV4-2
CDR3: ASSHDGYQPQH

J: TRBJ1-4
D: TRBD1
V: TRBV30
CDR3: AWGGQGEKLF

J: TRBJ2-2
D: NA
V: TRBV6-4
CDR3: ASSTQGGPTNTGELF

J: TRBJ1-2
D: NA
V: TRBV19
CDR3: ASRMQVNYGYT

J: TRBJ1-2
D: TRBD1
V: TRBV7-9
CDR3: ASSPGQGIDYGYT

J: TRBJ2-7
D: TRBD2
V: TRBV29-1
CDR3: SVGTSGSYEQY

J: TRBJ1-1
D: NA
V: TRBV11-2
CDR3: ASRAVGGSEAF

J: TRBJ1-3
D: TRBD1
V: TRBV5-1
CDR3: ASRLTGTAGNTIY